This entry is about one T cell receptor beta chain. There is no known antigen for this receptor. Within one base of it there is no much larger clone, and no base qualities were kept. TCRbeta CDR3 regions were amplified from genomic DNA by means of the immunoSEQ Assay, a bias-controlled multiplex PCR. Turning to the authors' computational methods: The number of nucleated cells in each sample was estimated by amplification of reference gene primers within the assay. To quantify the absolute abundance of each unique TCRbeta CDR3 rearrangement, sequence reads were collapsed and filtered. For each sample, productive Simpson clonality was calculated as the square root of Simpson's diversity index over productive rearrangements. TCRdb provides this immuneACCESS table in a form limited to in-frame rearrangements. Some clones are lacking; in checked studies, under half of them reflect an unresolved V gene, and why the rest are absent is not known. The V and J calls and the clone size are those of that table, but D and trimming were determined from the DNA. For this sample the table gives roughly 62,000 clones, of which roughly 83% were detected only once. 10% to 13% of the sample belongs to the ten largest clones.

The germline V gene (reference sequence) gives CDR1 as LGHDT and CDR2 as YNNKEL. V lost 7 bases and J lost 0 bases; the stretch between them is 10 bases long. From cysteine to phenylalanine, the CDR3 is 14 amino acids long. Just the 42-base CDR3 DNA is kept, in frame starting at base 1. At one collaborating source in Seattle, patients were enrolled during active infection and were followed longitudinally through the course of disease. Collaborating institutions collected whole blood in K2EDTA tubes following their own protocols. For TCRbeta analysis, collaborators shipped samples as frozen whole blood, isolated PBMCs, or DNA extracted from either of those sample types. These data come from a study of blood T cell repertoires in COVID-19 (dated by TCRdb to between 2020 and 2021). Looking at the study overall: Samples from collaborators originated in the United States, Italy and Spain and spanned both the acute and convalescent phases of COVID-19. The prospective study material was composed of cDNA or gDNA derived from T cells, B-cell-depleted T cells, or PBMCs. Subjects who had been exposed to COVID-19, were actively infected with it, or had recovered from it provided the deeply sampled blood TCRbeta repertoires that made up the dataset. The repertoires were made available in a free public database intended to serve as a resource for research on the immune response to SARS-CoV-2. Samples were obtained from the ongoing ImmuneRACE study (first 160 participants) and from approximately 1,200 subjects provided by 6 global collaborators. Sample metadata almost always included a de-identified subject ID, COVID-19 status, age in years and sex. Where available, HLA class I and class II types were taken from metadata supplied by the sample provider and were not determined by assay-based typing.

Results the study describes overall, beyond this receptor: The amount of clinical and demographic metadata varied by source and participant and was provided uncurated.

This chain joins TRBV3-1 (or the pseudogene TRBV3-2) to TRBJ1-3; tentative D gene TRBD1, with 5 bases matching. The receptor was isolated from a man under 40 with COVID-19, enrolled during active disease. Sequencing used peripheral blood. The nucleotide sequence is TGTGCCAGCACCCGACAGCACTCTGGAAACACCATATATTTT. Its translation is CASTRQHSGNTIYF.